A single sample gave rise to the 18 T cell receptor beta chains below, sequenced in a study of cytomegalovirus exposure and HLA in healthy donors. The PCR used 60 Vbeta and 13 Jbeta primers. Repertoires were generated with immunoSEQ multiplex PCR, while TCRdb's copy carries only in-frame clones and drops some. The data show over 100,000 clones, approximately 70% seen once. Sequencing was carried out using PBMCs. All receptors come from a woman aged 25 to 39 in good health and CMV-seronegative.

CDR3 nucleotide sequence: TGTGCCAGCAGCCCTCCCCTGGGGGCGGACAGGGCCCACGAGCAGTACTTC. Protein: CASSPPLGADRAHEQYF. The V call is TRBV7-8, the J call TRBJ2-7; 8 nucleotides agree with TRBD1. Trimming cost V 5 bases and J 5 bases; bases outside gene matches: 17. Germline V lookup: CDR1 SGHVS, CDR2 FQNEAQ. The CDR3 covers 17 residues.

The CDR3 loop is CASRSTGGEQYF. As DNA, the CDR3 is TGTGCCAGCAGGTCCACAGGGGGCGAGCAGTACTTC. This chain links TRBV7-6 with TRBJ2-7; TRBD1 matches 8 bases. After removal of 6 bases from V and 6 bases from J, the junction contained 4 bases not matched to a gene. The CDR3 consists of 12 residues. Germline V CDR1 and CDR2: SGHVS, FNYEAQ.

The chain has TRBV9 and TRBJ1-2; a possible D gene is TRBD1 (6 bases). Looked up from germline, CDR1 is SGDLS and CDR2 is YYNGEE. This CDR3 spans 16 amino acids. Trimming stripped 3 bases from V and 8 bases from J, with 23 bases between. CDR3 DNA: TGTGCCAGCAGCGCCGACAGGCCCGAACGCTCGAGGGGCTACACCTTC. Residues: CASSADRPERSRGYTF. Full variable domain (outside the CDR3, taken from reference TRBV9 and TRBJ1-2): DSGVTQTPKHLITATGQRVTLRCSPRSGDLSVYWYQQSLDQGLQFLIQYYNGEERAKGNILERFSAQQFPDLHSELNLSSLELGDSALYFCASSADRPERSRGYTFGSGTRLTVV.

This chain joins TRBV12-5 and TRBJ1-1; 7 nucleotides line up with TRBD1. Germline values: CDR1 LGHNT, CDR2 FRNRAP. The V segment lost 6 bases and the J segment 5 bases; nucleotides outside the gene matches: 6. The CDR3 spans 13 residues. The CDR3, as DNA: TGTGCTAGTGGCTTTGAGACAGGGACTGAAGCTTTCTTT. Encoded protein: CASGFETGTEAFF. The full variable domain, completed using reference TRBV12-5 and TRBJ1-1, is DARVTQTPRHKVTEMGQEVTMRCQPILGHNTVFWYRQTMMQGLELLAYFRNRAPLDDSGMPKDRFSAEMPDATLATLKIQPSEPRDSAVYFCASGFETGTEAFFGQGTRLTVV.

V and J are TRBV29-1 and TRBJ2-1; 9 nucleotides align to TRBD2. The CDR3 runs 14 residues. V shed 4 bases, J shed 4 bases, and the junction held 5 bases outside the gene matches. The germline gives CDR1 SQVTM, CDR2 ANQGSEA. CDR3 in amino acids: CSVGRTSEYNEQFF. CDR3 DNA sequence: TGCAGCGTTGGTAGGACTAGCGAGTACAATGAGCAGTTCTTC.

This chain links TRBV25-1 with TRBJ1-2, with 8 bases matching TRBD1. Germline loops: CDR1 MGHDK, CDR2 SYGVNS. The CDR3 runs 14 residues. V trimming: 4 bases; J trimming: 2 bases; junction bases outside the gene matches: 3. The CDR3 sequence is CASSVRTGNYGYTF. CDR3 bases: TGTGCCAGCAGTGTTAGGACAGGGAACTATGGCTACACCTTC.

This clone showed up just a few times. The CDR3 DNA follows: TGTGCTGCTCTGGGGCAGGGATTCTACGAGCAGTACTTC. Translating gives CAALGQGFYEQYF. This chain joins TRBV30 and TRBJ2-7; possibly TRBD1 for D (5 bases). The germline V gene encodes CDR1 GTSNPN and CDR2 SVGIG (reference sequence). The CDR3 consists of 13 residues.

The rearrangement joins TRBV27 to TRBJ1-3, with TRBD1 matching 7 bases. V was clipped by 5 bases and J by 8 bases; unmatched bases: 12. Germline V gene sequence: CDR1 MNHEY, CDR2 SMNVEV (reference sequence). The CDR3 sequence is 15 residues long. CDR3 amino acids: CASSPQDRIGHTIYF. DNA of the CDR3: TGTGCCAGCAGTCCCCAGGACAGGATTGGGCACACCATATATTTT.

The genes are TRBV30 and TRBJ1-1, with 7 positions matching TRBD1. The J segment lost 5 bases and the V segment lost 8 bases, leaving 8 bases of the junction unmatched. The CDR3 spans 12 residues. In germline, CDR1 is GTSNPN, CDR2 SVGIG (reference sequence). CDR3 sequence reads: CAGLTGPTEAFF. DNA for the CDR3: TGTGCCGGATTGACAGGGCCAACTGAAGCTTTCTTT.

Only a few counts were recorded for this clone. CDR3 protein: CATSYHSEQFF. The CDR3 DNA reads TGTGCCACCAGCTACCACAGTGAGCAGTTCTTC. The gene calls are TRBV15 and TRBJ2-1; D uncertain. CDR1 and CDR2 from the germline V gene are LNHNV and YYDKDF (reference sequence). The CDR3 covers 11 residues. Trimming cost V 5 bases and J 9 bases, with 8 bases left between them.

The V gene is TRBV4-1, the J gene TRBJ1-5; tentative D call: TRBD1 (6 bases). Trimming took 5 bases from V and 5 from J, leaving 16 bases between them. CDR3 length: 15 residues. In germline, CDR1 is MGHRA, CDR2 YSYEKL. The CDR3 sequence is CASSLEYRAYQPQHF. Here the CDR3 DNA reads TGCGCCAGCAGCTTAGAGTACAGGGCGTATCAGCCCCAGCATTTT.

The chain links TRBV4-1 to TRBJ2-2, with 11 bases that match TRBD1. The germline gives CDR1 MGHRA, CDR2 YSYEKL. This CDR3 contains 17 residues. Losses at the gene ends were 0 bases for V and 7 bases for J; bases not matched to a gene: 7. This CDR3 reads CASSQEGQGASVGELFF. As DNA, the CDR3 is TGCGCCAGCAGCCAAGAAGGACAGGGGGCTTCCGTCGGGGAGCTGTTTTTT.

The V gene is TRBV29-1, the J gene TRBJ1-1; TRBD1 is a possible D gene (5 bases). Trimming took off 7 bases at V and 5 bases at J, with 14 bases between the two ends. The germline CDR1 and CDR2 sequences are SQVTM and ANQGSEA. The CDR3 has 12 residues. The CDR3 sequence: CSALLGGTEAFF. The CDR3 DNA reads TGCAGCGCTCTACTCGGGGGAACTGAAGCTTTCTTT.

This clone turned up a few times. At the DNA level, this CDR3 is encoded by other sequences in the same sample as well. The chain uses TRBV4-3 and TRBJ1-6; D is unclear. The germline gives CDR1 LGHNA, CDR2 YSLEER. CDR3 length equals 13 residues. The V and J ends lost 0 bases and 7 bases respectively, with 4 bases between them. CDR3 coding DNA: TGCGCCAGCAGCCAAGAAGAGAATTCACCCCTCCACTTT. This codes for CASSQEENSPLHF.

The chain has TRBV6-5 and TRBJ2-7, with TRBD1 matching over 8 bases. Trimming removed 2 bases from V and 12 bases from J; junction bases left unmatched: 9. Germline V gene lookup returns CDR1 MNHEY and CDR2 SVGAGI. The CDR3 covers 13 residues. In nucleotides, the CDR3 is TGTGCCAGCAGTTACCCAGGACAGGGTAGTCTGTACTTC. Protein product: CASSYPGQGSLYF.

This clone was detected a few times. The chain has TRBV4-2 and TRBJ1-6; 7 bases line up with TRBD1. Germline V gene data show CDR1 as LGHNA and CDR2 as YNFKEQ. CDR3 length: 15 residues. Losses at the gene ends were 2 bases for V and 10 bases for J; bases not matched to a gene: 8. The CDR3 sequence is CASSQIQGNISPLHF. As DNA, the CDR3 is TGTGCCAGCAGCCAAATACAGGGGAATATCTCACCCCTCCACTTT.

This chain joins TRBV5-1 and TRBJ2-7, with a tentative D call TRBD1 (5 bases). Per the germline V gene, CDR1 is SGHRS and CDR2 is YFSETQ. Trimming cost V 0 bases and J 2 bases, with 12 bases left between them. The CDR3 has 15 residues. CDR3 sequence reads: CASSLVGQNPYEQYF. As DNA, the CDR3 is TGCGCCAGCAGCTTGGTGGGGCAGAACCCCTACGAGCAGTACTTC. Supplemented by reference TRBV5-1 and TRBJ2-7, the full variable domain reads KAGVTQTPRYLIKTRGQQVTLSCSPISGHRSVSWYQQTPGQGLQFLFEYFSETQRNKGNFPGRFSGRQFSNSRSEMNVSTLELGDSALYLCASSLVGQNPYEQYFGPGTRLTVT.

The chain has TRBV6-1 and TRBJ1-3; D not certain. V was pared by 3 bases and J by 4 bases, with 7 bases between. The CDR3 totals 13 residues. CDR1 and CDR2 from the germline V gene are MNHNS and SASEGT. The CDR3 bases are TGTGCCAGCAGTGAGTTGCGGGGAAACACCATATATTTT. Its translation: CASSELRGNTIYF.